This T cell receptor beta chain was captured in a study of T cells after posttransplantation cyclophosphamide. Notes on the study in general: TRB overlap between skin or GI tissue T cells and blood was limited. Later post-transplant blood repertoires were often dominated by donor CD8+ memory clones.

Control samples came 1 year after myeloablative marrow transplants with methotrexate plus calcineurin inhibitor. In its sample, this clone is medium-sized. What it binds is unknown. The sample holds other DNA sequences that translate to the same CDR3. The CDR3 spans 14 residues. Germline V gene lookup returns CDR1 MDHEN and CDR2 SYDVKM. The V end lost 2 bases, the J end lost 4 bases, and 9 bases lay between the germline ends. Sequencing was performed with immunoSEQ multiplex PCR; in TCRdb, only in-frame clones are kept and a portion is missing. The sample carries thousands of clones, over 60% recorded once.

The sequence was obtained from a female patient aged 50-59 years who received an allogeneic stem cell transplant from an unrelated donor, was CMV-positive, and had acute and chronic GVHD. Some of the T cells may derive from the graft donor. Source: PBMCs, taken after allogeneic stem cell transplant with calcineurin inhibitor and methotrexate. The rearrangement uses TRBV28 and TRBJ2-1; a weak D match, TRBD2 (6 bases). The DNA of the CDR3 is TGTGCCAGCAGTTTAGGCGGGGCTTACAATGAGCAGTTCTTC. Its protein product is CASSLGGAYNEQFF.